A selection of T cell receptor beta chains follows, all from one sample in a study of cytomegalovirus exposure and HLA in healthy donors. Generated by immunoSEQ multiplex PCR, the TCRdb table keeps only in-frame clones and is missing some. The table includes fewer than 200,000 clones, around 83% detected once. The sequenced sample consisted of PBMCs. The receptors here all came from a woman aged 18 to 35 in good health and CMV-seronegative. Each CDR3 is given with its conserved first and last residue. A D gene is named only where the DNA matches it firmly. A row's size may be missing; if present it is once, few, many or a size class.

>TRBV11-3|TRBD2|once|TRBJ2-1
CASSATSGRAGNEQFF
TGTGCCAGCAGCGCGACTAGCGGGAGGGCCGGGAATGAGCAGTTCTTC
>TRBV7-9|-|-|TRBJ1-2
CASSITGGVEYGYTF
TGTGCCAGCAGCATAACTGGGGGGGTAGAGTATGGCTACACCTTC
>TRBV18|-|-|TRBJ2-2
CASSPRLPGLKKNTGELFF
TGTGCCAGCTCACCACGGCTCCCCGGACTAAAAAAGAACACCGGGGAGCTGTTTTTT
>TRBV9|TRBD1|-|TRBJ1-3
CASSVKRDSPGNTIYF
TGTGCCAGCAGCGTAAAGAGGGACAGCCCTGGAAACACCATATATTTT
>TRBV18|TRBD1|once|TRBJ2-5
CASSFRQGAGETQYF
TGTGCCAGCTCGTTTCGGCAGGGGGCCGGGGAGACCCAGTACTTC
>TRBV4-2|TRBD2|-|TRBJ2-1
CASSQEVPASGSRYNEQFF
TGTGCCAGCAGCCAAGAAGTCCCGGCTAGCGGGAGTCGGTACAATGAGCAGTTCTTC
>TRBV28|TRBD1|-|TRBJ1-2
CASRGTGSYYGYTF
TGTGCCAGCAGGGGGACAGGGTCTTACTATGGCTACACCTTC
>TRBV2|TRBD2|-|TRBJ2-1
CASSPTASGEFF
TGTGCCAGCAGTCCCACGGCTAGCGGTGAGTTCTTC
>TRBV7-2|TRBD2|-|TRBJ2-1
CASSPWGSGAYNEQFF
TGTGCCAGCAGCCCCTGGGGTAGCGGGGCCTACAATGAGCAGTTCTTC
>TRBV5-3|-|-|TRBJ1-5
CARSFRQPQHF
TGTGCCAGAAGCTTCCGTCAGCCCCAGCATTTT
>TRBV9|-|once|TRBJ1-3
CASSASKSGNTIYF
TGTGCCAGCAGCGCCTCTAAGTCCGGAAACACCATATATTTT
>TRBV28|-|-|TRBJ2-5
CASSIRGGVETQYF
TGTGCCAGCAGTATTAGGGGAGGTGTGGAGACCCAGTACTTC
>TRBV11-2|-|-|TRBJ2-4
CASSPGPDSLAKNIQYF
TGTGCCAGCAGCCCCGGACCGGACAGCCTAGCCAAAAACATTCAGTACTTC
>TRBV28|TRBD1|-|TRBJ1-2
CASSAASQGRGYTF
TGTGCCAGCAGTGCCGCTTCACAGGGGCGCGGCTACACCTTC
>TRBV6-6|-|-|TRBJ2-1
CASSYSGGGEQFF
TGTGCCAGCAGTTACTCGGGTGGGGGCGAGCAGTTCTTC
>TRBV19|TRBD1|-|TRBJ1-2
CASSDALTGTAYGYTF
TGTGCCAGTAGCGATGCGTTAACCGGGACAGCCTATGGCTACACCTTC
>TRBV7-9|-|-|TRBJ2-3
CASSLSRVKGTDTQYF
TGTGCCAGCAGCCTCTCCAGGGTAAAGGGCACAGATACGCAGTATTTT
>TRBV7-9|TRBD1|-|TRBJ2-7
CASSEDRNYEQYF
TGTGCCAGCAGCGAGGACAGGAACTACGAGCAGTACTTC
>TRBV5-4|TRBD1|-|TRBJ2-7
CASSLWTGDYEQYF
TGTGCCAGCAGCTTGTGGACAGGGGACTACGAGCAGTACTTC
>TRBV19|TRBD2|-|TRBJ2-2
CASTRGLGPPNTGELFF
TGTGCCAGTACCCGGGGACTAGGCCCCCCGAACACCGGGGAGCTGTTTTTT
>TRBV28|TRBD2|-|TRBJ2-1
CASSDLAGGRGEQFF
TGTGCCAGCAGTGATCTAGCGGGAGGCAGGGGCGAGCAGTTCTTC
>TRBV6-5|TRBD2|-|TRBJ2-1
CASSTGTSGLGEQFF
TGTGCCAGTAGTACCGGGACTAGCGGGTTAGGTGAGCAGTTCTTC
>TRBV6-5|-|-|TRBJ2-7
CASSYSSYSSSYEQYF
TGTGCCAGCAGTTACTCGAGTTACTCGAGCTCCTACGAGCAGTACTTC
>TRBV5-1|TRBD2|few|TRBJ2-7
CASSLLGLAGDEQYF
TGCGCCAGCAGCTTATTAGGACTAGCGGGAGACGAGCAGTACTTC
>TRBV7-9|TRBD1|-|TRBJ1-2
CASSPGQGGDGYTF
TGTGCCAGCAGCCCAGGCCAGGGGGGCGATGGCTACACCTTC
>TRBV11-2|TRBD2|-|TRBJ2-5
CASSLWDGRARETQYF
TGTGCCAGCAGCTTATGGGACGGGAGGGCCCGGGAGACCCAGTACTTC
>TRBV28|TRBD2|-|TRBJ2-5
CASRGGLAGAGQETQYF
TGTGCCAGCAGGGGGGGACTAGCGGGAGCGGGCCAAGAGACCCAGTACTTC